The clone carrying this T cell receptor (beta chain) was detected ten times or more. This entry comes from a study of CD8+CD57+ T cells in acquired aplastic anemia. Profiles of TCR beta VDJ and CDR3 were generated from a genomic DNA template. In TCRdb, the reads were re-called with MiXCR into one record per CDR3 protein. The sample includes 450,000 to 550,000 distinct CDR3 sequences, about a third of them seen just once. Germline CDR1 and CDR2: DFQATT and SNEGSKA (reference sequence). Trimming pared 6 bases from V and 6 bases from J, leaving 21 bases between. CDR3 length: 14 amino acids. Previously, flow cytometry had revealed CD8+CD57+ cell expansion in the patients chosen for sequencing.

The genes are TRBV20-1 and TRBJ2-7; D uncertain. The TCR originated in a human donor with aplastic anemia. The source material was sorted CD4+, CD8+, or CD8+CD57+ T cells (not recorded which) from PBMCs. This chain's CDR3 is CSARKTEVLLEQYF. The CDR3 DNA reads TGCAGTGCCCGAAAAACTGAGGTCTTGCTCGAGCAGTACTTC.